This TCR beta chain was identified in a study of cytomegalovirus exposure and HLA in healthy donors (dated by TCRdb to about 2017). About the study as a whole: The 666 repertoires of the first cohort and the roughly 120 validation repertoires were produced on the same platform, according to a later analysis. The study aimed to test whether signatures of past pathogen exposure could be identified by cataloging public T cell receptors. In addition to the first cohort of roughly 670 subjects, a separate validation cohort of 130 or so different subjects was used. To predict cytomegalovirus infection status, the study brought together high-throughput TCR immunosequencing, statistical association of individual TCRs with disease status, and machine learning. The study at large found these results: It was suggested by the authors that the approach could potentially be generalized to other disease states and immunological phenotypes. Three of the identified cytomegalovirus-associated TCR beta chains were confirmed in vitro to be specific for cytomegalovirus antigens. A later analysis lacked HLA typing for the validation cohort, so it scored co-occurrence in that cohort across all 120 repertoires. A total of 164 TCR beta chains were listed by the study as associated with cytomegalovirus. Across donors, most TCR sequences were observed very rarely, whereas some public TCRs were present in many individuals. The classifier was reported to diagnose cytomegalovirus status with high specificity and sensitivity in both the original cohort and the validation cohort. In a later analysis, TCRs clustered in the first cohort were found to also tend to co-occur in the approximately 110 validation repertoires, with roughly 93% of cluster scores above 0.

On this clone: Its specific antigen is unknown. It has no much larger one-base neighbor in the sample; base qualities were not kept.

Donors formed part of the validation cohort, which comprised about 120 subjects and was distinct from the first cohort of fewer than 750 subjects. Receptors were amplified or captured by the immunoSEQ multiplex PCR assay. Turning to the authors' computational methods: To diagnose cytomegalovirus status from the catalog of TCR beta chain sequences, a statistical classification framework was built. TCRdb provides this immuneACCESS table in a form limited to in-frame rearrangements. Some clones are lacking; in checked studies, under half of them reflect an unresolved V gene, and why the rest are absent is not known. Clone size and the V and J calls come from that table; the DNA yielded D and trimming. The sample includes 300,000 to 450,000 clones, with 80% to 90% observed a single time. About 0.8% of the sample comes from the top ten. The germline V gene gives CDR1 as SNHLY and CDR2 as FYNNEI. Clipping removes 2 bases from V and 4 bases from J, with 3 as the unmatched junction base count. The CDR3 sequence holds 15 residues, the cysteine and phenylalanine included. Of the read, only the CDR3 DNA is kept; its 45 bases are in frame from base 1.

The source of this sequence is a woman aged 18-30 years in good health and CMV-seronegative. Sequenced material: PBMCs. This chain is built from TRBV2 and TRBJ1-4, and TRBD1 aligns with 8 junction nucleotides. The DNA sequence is TGTGCCAGCAGTGAAAGGGACAGGAGTAATGAAAAACTGTTTTTT. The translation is CASSERDRSNEKLFF.